These 17 T cell receptor beta chains originate from one sample sequenced in a study of T cell repertoires in ileal Crohn's disease. Sample time point: neoterminal ileum biopsy at postoperative endoscopy, about 6 months after surgery. Here immunoSEQ multiplex PCR was the method, and the copy in TCRdb shows in-frame clones only, minus some. This sample has 3,500 to 4,500 clones, with roughly 85% found just once. Sequences were obtained from ileal tissue. These receptors were obtained from an adult with Crohn's disease.

The rearrangement joins TRBV13 to TRBJ1-1; 7 nucleotides match TRBD1. Germline CDR1 PRHDT, CDR2 FYEKMQ (reference sequence). CDR3 length equals 14 residues. J was trimmed by 10 bases and V by 4 bases; bases with no gene match: 12. CDR3 amino acids: CASSWGDRGLRAFF. CDR3 bases: TGTGCCAGCAGCTGGGGGGACAGAGGCCTCCGAGCTTTCTTT.

This clone was recorded once. This chain joins TRBV7-8 and TRBJ1-2; unclear D gene. The germline V and J ends were trimmed by 0 bases and 4 bases, with 6 bases remaining between them. Looked up from germline, CDR1 is SGHVS and CDR2 is FQNEAQ. This CDR3 spans 13 amino acids. This CDR3 reads CASSLAISYGYTF. CDR3 in DNA: TGTGCCAGCAGCTTAGCGATCAGCTATGGCTACACCTTC.

The genes are TRBV4-3 and TRBJ2-3, with 7 bases matching TRBD1. The V gene's germline CDR1 is LGHNA and CDR2 YSLEER. J was trimmed by 4 bases and V by 3 bases; bases with no gene match: 4. This CDR3 spans 14 amino acids. CDR3 bases: TGCGCCAGCAGCCACCGACAGGGATCAGATACGCAGTATTTT. Translated, it gives CASSHRQGSDTQYF.

The chain couples TRBV9 to TRBJ2-1; 7 bases agree with TRBD2. Germline-derived CDR1 and CDR2 are SGDLS and YYNGEE. With 0 bases clipped from V and 2 bases from J, the junction kept 8 bases outside the gene matches. This CDR3 is built from 17 residues. Here the CDR3 DNA reads TGTGCCAGCAGCGTAGAGTTCGATGGGGGGGCCTACAATGAGCAGTTCTTC. Protein: CASSVEFDGGAYNEQFF.

This rearrangement joins TRBV4-3 to TRBJ2-6, with TRBD1 identical over 7 bases. The germline gives CDR1 LGHNA, CDR2 YSLEER. This CDR3 comprises 16 residues. V shed 0 bases, J shed 12 bases, and the junction held 11 bases outside the gene matches. The CDR3 loop is CASSQDGPTGLGVLTF. DNA for the CDR3: TGCGCCAGCAGCCAAGATGGGCCGACAGGGCTTGGCGTCCTGACTTTC.

V and J are TRBV5-1 and TRBJ2-3; weak D call: TRBD2 (5 bases). Germline CDR1 is SGHRS and CDR2 is YFSETQ. V lost 4 bases, J lost 2 bases, and 17 bases lay in between. The length of the CDR3 is 16 residues. CDR3: CASSPYGEGFTDTQYF. CDR3 nucleotides: TGCGCCAGCAGCCCTTATGGCGAGGGCTTCACAGATACGCAGTATTTT.

J is TRBJ2-1 and V is TRBV5-1; 16 positions agree with TRBD2. With V trimmed by 5 bases and J by 4 bases, 6 bases remained unmatched. The V gene's germline CDR1 is SGHRS and CDR2 YFSETQ. CDR3 size: 17 residues. CDR3 DNA sequence: TGCGCCAGCAGGACGGGACTAGCGGGGGGGGGATACAATGAGCAGTTCTTC. Translated: CASRTGLAGGGYNEQFF.

The J gene is TRBJ2-2, the V gene TRBV5-5; TRBD1 might be the D (5 bases). Trimming took 9 bases from V and 0 from J, leaving 12 bases between them. Germline V CDR1 and CDR2: SGHKS, YYEKEE (reference sequence). CDR3 length equals 14 residues. CDR3 protein: CATQQVTNTGELFF. DNA of the CDR3: TGTGCCACCCAACAGGTTACGAACACCGGGGAGCTGTTTTTT.

This chain links TRBV11-3 with TRBJ2-2; a weak D match, TRBD1 (6 bases). V was trimmed by 5 bases and J by 4 bases, leaving 14 bases between them. The length of the CDR3 is 15 residues. Germline V gene data show CDR1 as SGHNT and CDR2 as YENEEA. The CDR3 loop reads CASSPSTGSTGELFF. CDR3 sequence (DNA): TGTGCCAGCAGCCCATCGACAGGCTCCACCGGGGAGCTGTTTTTT. The whole variable domain, filled in from reference TRBV11-3 and TRBJ2-2, reads EAGVVQSPRYKIIEKKQPVAFWCNPISGHNTLYWYLQNLGQGPELLIRYENEEAVDDSQLPKDRFSAERLKGVDSTLKIQPAELGDSAVYLCASSPSTGSTGELFFGEGSRLTVL.

The CDR3 loop is CASSNMEAGELFF. CDR3 sequence (DNA): TGTGCCAGCAGCAATATGGAGGCCGGGGAGCTGTTTTTT. This chain joins TRBV11-2 and TRBJ2-2, with TRBD2 as a possible D gene (5 bases). Trimming stripped 5 bases from V and 6 bases from J, with 10 bases between. The germline CDR1 and CDR2 sequences are SGHAT and FQNNGV. There are 13 residues in the CDR3. Complete variable domain (other parts from reference TRBV11-2 and TRBJ2-2): EAGVAQSPRYKIIEKRQSVAFWCNPISGHATLYWYQQILGQGPKLLIQFQNNGVVDDSQLPKDRFSAERLKGVDSTLKIQPAKLEDSAVYLCASSNMEAGELFFGEGSRLTVL.

The rearrangement links TRBV4-1 to TRBJ1-6; TRBD1 agrees at 7 bases. The CDR3 contains 16 residues. With 0 bases clipped from V and 10 bases from J, the junction kept 9 bases outside the gene matches. CDR1 MGHRA and CDR2 YSYEKL come from the germline V gene. The CDR3 region has the DNA TGCGCCAGCAGCCAAGAATTTCGCGACAGGGTCTCACCCCTCCACTTT. Translated: CASSQEFRDRVSPLHF.

In the case of this clone: The junction departs from the called germline gene at one end, perhaps through a read error. The J gene is TRBJ2-7, the V gene TRBV9; 7 nucleotides line up with TRBD1. The germline V gene encodes CDR1 SGDLS and CDR2 YYNGEE. The CDR3 extends over 14 amino acids. CDR3 coding DNA: TGTGCCAGCAGCACCCGGGACAGATCCTTCGAGCAGTACTTC. Translating it yields CASSTRDRSFEQYF.

This chain joins TRBV7-8 and TRBJ1-5, with D perhaps matching TRBD1 (6 bases). The V end lost 2 bases, the J end lost 0 bases, and 11 bases lay between the germline ends. Germline lookup yields CDR1 SGHVS and CDR2 FQNEAQ. CDR3 length: 16 amino acids. The DNA for the CDR3 is TGTGCCAGCAGCTTATTGGGGGCAATTAGCAATCAGCCCCAGCATTTT. Amino acids: CASSLLGAISNQPQHF.

The rearrangement uses TRBV4-2 and TRBJ2-3; 15 nucleotides agree with TRBD2. Trimming removed 4 bases from V and 0 bases from J; junction bases left unmatched: 2. Germline CDR1 and CDR2: LGHNA and YNFKEQ. The CDR3 loop spans 17 amino acids. CDR3 residues: CASSRTSGGASTDTQYF. DNA of the CDR3: TGTGCCAGCAGCCGGACTAGCGGGGGGGCTAGCACAGATACGCAGTATTTT.

V gene TRBV4-3 combines with J gene TRBJ2-2; D is uncertain. The V gene's germline CDR1 is LGHNA and CDR2 YSLEER. This CDR3 region has 14 residues. Trimming took off 4 bases at V and 8 bases at J, with 14 bases between the two ends. CDR3 coding DNA: TGCGCCAGCAGCCGAGAATCTAGGTTAGGGGAGCTGTTTTTT. Its translation: CASSRESRLGELFF.

This clone is categorized as large (0.1 to 1%). V gene TRBV7-9 combines with J gene TRBJ1-5, with TRBD1 as a possible D gene (6 bases). Trimming left V 6 bases short and J 6 bases short, with 15 bases between. Germline CDR1 reads SEHNR; CDR2 reads FQNEAQ (reference sequence). This CDR3 is 14 amino acids long. CDR3 bases: TGTGCCAGCAGTCTTACAGGGTCGGGTCAGCCCCAGCATTTT. Translated, it gives CASSLTGSGQPQHF.

The DNA of the CDR3 is TGTGCCAGCAGCGTAGGAAAAGGGGGCAACACTGAAGCTTTCTTT. Translated: CASSVGKGGNTEAFF. V usage is TRBV9 and J usage is TRBJ1-1, with 7 bases lining up with TRBD1. In germline, CDR1 is SGDLS, CDR2 YYNGEE. This CDR3 has 15 residues. V trimming: 0 bases; J trimming: 2 bases; junction bases outside the gene matches: 4.